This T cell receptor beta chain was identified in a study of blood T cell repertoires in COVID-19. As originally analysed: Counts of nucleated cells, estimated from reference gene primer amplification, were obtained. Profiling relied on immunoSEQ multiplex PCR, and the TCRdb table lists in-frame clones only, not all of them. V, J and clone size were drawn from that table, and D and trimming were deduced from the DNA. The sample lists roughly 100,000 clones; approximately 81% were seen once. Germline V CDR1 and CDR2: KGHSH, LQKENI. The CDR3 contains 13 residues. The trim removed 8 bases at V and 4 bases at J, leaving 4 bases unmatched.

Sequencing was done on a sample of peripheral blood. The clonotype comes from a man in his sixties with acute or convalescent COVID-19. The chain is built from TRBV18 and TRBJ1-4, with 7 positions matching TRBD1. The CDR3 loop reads CASTGTDNEKLFF. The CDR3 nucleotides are TGTGCCAGCACTGGGACAGATAATGAAAAACTGTTTTTT.